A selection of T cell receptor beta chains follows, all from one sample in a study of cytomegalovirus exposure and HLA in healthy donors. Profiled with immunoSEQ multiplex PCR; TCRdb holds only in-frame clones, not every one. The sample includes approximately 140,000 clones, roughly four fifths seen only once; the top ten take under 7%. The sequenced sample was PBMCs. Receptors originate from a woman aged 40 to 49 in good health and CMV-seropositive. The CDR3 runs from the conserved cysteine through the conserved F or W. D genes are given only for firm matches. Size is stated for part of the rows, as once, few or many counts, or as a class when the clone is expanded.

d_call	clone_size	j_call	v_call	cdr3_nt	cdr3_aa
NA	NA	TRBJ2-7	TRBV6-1	TGTGCCAGCAGTGAAGGACTCGGTAGCCCCTACGAGCAGTACTTC	CASSEGLGSPYEQYF
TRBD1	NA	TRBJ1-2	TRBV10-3	TGTGCCATCAGTGGGGGGACAGCCAACTATGGCTACACCTTC	CAISGGTANYGYTF
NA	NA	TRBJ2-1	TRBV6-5	TGTGCCAGCACAGGAACGGGACTGGGGTCGGATGAGCAGTTCTTC	CASTGTGLGSDEQFF
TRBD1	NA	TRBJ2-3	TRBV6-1	TGTGCCACCTCAGGGACAGGGGGGATCTCAGATACGCAGTATTTT	CATSGTGGISDTQYF
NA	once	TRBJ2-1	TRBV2	TGTGCCAGCAGTGAAGTCAGGGTTGAAAATGAGCAGTTCTTC	CASSEVRVENEQFF
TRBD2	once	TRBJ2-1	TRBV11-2	TGTGCCAGCAGCTTCCTAGCGGGGGTGGATGAGCAGTTCTTC	CASSFLAGVDEQFF
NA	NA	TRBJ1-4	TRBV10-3	TGTGCCATCAGGGAACAGGCGGAGTTGGGAAAACTGTTTTTT	CAIREQAELGKLFF
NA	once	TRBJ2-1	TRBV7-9	TGTGCCAGCAGGCCAGTGGGGAAAAAAGGGAGGTCCTACAATGAGCAGTTCTTC	CASRPVGKKGRSYNEQFF
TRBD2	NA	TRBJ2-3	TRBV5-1	TGCGCCAGCAGCCCGGGACTAGCGACAAGTAGCACAGATACGCAGTATTTT	CASSPGLATSSTDTQYF
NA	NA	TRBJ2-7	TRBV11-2	TGTGCCAGCAGCTTAGGGCAGGGTTACCGTCTGCAGCAGTACTTC	CASSLGQGYRLQQYF